The 16 T cell receptor beta chains below all came from one sample that was sequenced in a study of T-cell memory formation after mild COVID-19. Using its own MiXCR run on the 5' RACE reads, TCRdb lists one record per CDR3 protein. The sample carries some 290,000 distinct CDR3 sequences, 16% recorded once. The specimen was PBMCs or a T cell subset sorted from them (not recorded which). These receptors came from a man between 18 and 29 years old who had mild COVID-19 (a few samples of this study predate the infection). Cell type and time point are not known.

Here the CDR3 reads CASSVATDTQYF. CDR3 nucleotide sequence: TGTGCCAGCAGCGTAGCCACAGATACGCAGTATTTT. The rearrangement joins TRBV9 to TRBJ2-3; D remains ambiguous. Germline loops: CDR1 SGDLS, CDR2 YYNGEE. Between the trimmed V and J ends, which lost 0 bases and 2 bases, there was a span of 1 base. The CDR3 has 12 amino acids.

This clonotype turned up a few times. As DNA, the CDR3 is TGCGCCAGCAGCCAATGGGCCGGGACAGGGGGGAACACTGAAGCTTTCTTT. Translated, it gives CASSQWAGTGGNTEAFF. The chain employs TRBV4-3 and TRBJ1-1; the match to TRBD1 covers 11 bases. V dropped 2 bases and J dropped 1; count of bases not matched to a gene: 6. Germline CDR1 reads LGHNA; CDR2 reads YSLEER. The length of the CDR3 is 17 residues.

The chain is built from TRBV5-6 and TRBJ2-5; D not resolved. The CDR3 is 14 residues long. Germline loops: CDR1 SGHDT, CDR2 YYEEEE. Trimming shortened V by 0 bases and J by 3 bases, and 9 bases separated the two germline ends. CDR3 nucleotide sequence: TGTGCCAGCAGCTTGGTTAGCCCAAAAGAGACCCAGTACTTC. Its translation is CASSLVSPKETQYF.

The V call is TRBV5-1, the J call TRBJ2-2; D may be TRBD1 (6 bases). The CDR3 spans 15 residues. CDR1 and CDR2 from the germline V gene are SGHRS and YFSETQ. V dropped 6 bases and J dropped 0 bases, with 12 bases sitting between them. The CDR3, as DNA: TGCGCCAGCACCCGGCGACAGGCGAACACCGGGGAGCTGTTTTTT. This encodes CASTRRQANTGELFF.

This clonotype showed up just a few times. V and J are TRBV6-1 and TRBJ2-5, with D perhaps given as TRBD1 or TRBD2 (5 bases each). V was cut by 7 bases and J by 5 bases, with 20 bases left in between. The CDR3 consists of 15 residues. Looked up from germline, CDR1 is MNHNS and CDR2 is SASEGT. The CDR3 coding sequence is TGTGCCAGCACACTTATGTCGGGGCGCACGGAGACCCAGTACTTC. Its protein is CASTLMSGRTETQYF.

There are a few counts of this clonotype. J is TRBJ2-5 and V is TRBV7-6, with a possible D match to TRBD2 (6 bases). Germline values: CDR1 SGHVS, CDR2 FNYEAQ. This CDR3 has 14 amino acids. V lost 5 bases and J lost 5, with 15 bases in between. The CDR3 sequence is CASSQPAGWETQYF. For the CDR3, the DNA is TGTGCCAGCAGCCAGCCGGCGGGGTGGGAGACCCAGTACTTC.

The gene calls are TRBV29-1 and TRBJ1-5; a weak D match, TRBD1 (5 bases). Germline V gene lookup returns CDR1 SQVTM and CDR2 ANQGSEA. The CDR3 sequence is 14 residues long. V lost 6 bases, J lost 0 bases, and 12 bases lay in between. For the CDR3, the DNA is TGCAGCGTCCAAACAGGCATTAGCAATCAGCCCCAGCATTTT. Its translation is CSVQTGISNQPQHF.

V is TRBV5-1 and J is TRBJ2-3; the D is unclear. The germline V and J ends were trimmed by 7 bases and 0 bases, with 6 bases remaining between them. Germline V gives CDR1 SGHRS, CDR2 YFSETQ. The CDR3 has 12 amino acids. The CDR3 region is CASYTSTDTQYF. The CDR3 nucleotides are TGCGCCAGCTATACTAGCACAGATACGCAGTATTTT.

The chain employs TRBV20-1 and TRBJ2-7; D might be TRBD1 (5 bases). The germline V gene encodes CDR1 DFQATT and CDR2 SNEGSKA (reference sequence). This CDR3 region has 12 residues. V was cut by 0 bases and J by 3 bases, with 6 bases left in between. The chain's CDR3 is CSARDQGYEQYV. Here the CDR3 DNA reads TGCAGTGCTAGAGACCAGGGCTACGAGCAGTACGTC.

This clonotype was found a few times. A read error may account for a junction end that differs from germline. This rearrangement joins TRBV7-7 to TRBJ2-3; weak D call: TRBD2 (6 bases). The CDR3 has 16 residues. The V gene's germline CDR1 is SSHAT and CDR2 FNYEAQ (reference sequence). In DNA form, the CDR3 reads TGTGCTAGCAGCTTAGCGCTAAGCCCGGGGGTGGATACGCAGTATTTT. This sequence encodes CASSLALSPGVDTQYF.

The V call is TRBV7-9, the J call TRBJ1-1, with D possibly being TRBD1 (6 bases). Germline-derived CDR1 and CDR2 are SEHNR and FQNEAQ (reference sequence). V was shortened by 9 bases and J by 4 bases, with 15 bases between the two germline ends. This CDR3 comprises 13 residues. The chain's CDR3 is CASIKGEATEAFF. Here the CDR3 DNA reads TGTGCCAGTATCAAGGGGGAGGCCACTGAAGCTTTCTTT.

Only a few counts were recorded for this clonotype. V and J are TRBV18 and TRBJ1-1; D not certain. CDR3 length: 13 residues. V was shortened by 5 bases and J by 0 bases, with 7 bases between the two germline ends. Germline V CDR1 and CDR2: KGHSH, LQKENI. CDR3 sequence (DNA): TGTGCCAGCTCAGGGGATTTGAACACTGAAGCTTTCTTT. It yields the protein CASSGDLNTEAFF.

The chain joins TRBV5-5 to TRBJ2-2, with 11 bases aligning to TRBD1. J lost 5 bases, V lost 3 bases, and 0 bases had no gene match. Per germline, CDR1 SGHKS and CDR2 YYEKEE (reference sequence). This CDR3 is 14 amino acids long. CDR3 DNA: TGTGCCAGCAGCTGGGACAGGGGGACCGGGGAGCTGTTTTTT. It yields the protein CASSWDRGTGELFF.

The chain combines TRBV6-1 with TRBJ2-1; perhaps TRBD2 as D (7 bases). V lost 6 bases to trimming and J lost 10 bases, with 25 bases between them. Germline lookup yields CDR1 MNHNS and CDR2 SASEGT. The CDR3 loop spans 16 amino acids. In DNA, the CDR3 is TGTGCCAGCAGCCCACCCCCAGCCCGGGGGGCCGGCGAGCAGTTCTTC. It encodes CASSPPPARGAGEQFF.

This chain connects TRBV12-3 or TRBV12-4 to TRBJ2-5; D possibly corresponds to TRBD2 (5 bases). This CDR3 contains 15 residues. Trimming shortened V by 6 bases and J by 1 base, and 15 bases separated the two germline ends. The CDR3 region is CASSQEADFQETQYF. The CDR3 DNA reads TGTGCCAGCAGCCAAGAGGCGGACTTCCAAGAGACCCAGTACTTC.

A few counts support this clonotype. The genes are TRBV18 and TRBJ2-7; tentatively, D is TRBD1 or TRBD2 (5 bases each). Per the germline V gene, CDR1 is KGHSH and CDR2 is LQKENI. With 1 base removed from V and 2 bases from J, the gap between germline ends came to 15 bases. The CDR3 totals 16 residues. As DNA, the CDR3 is TGTGCCAGCTCACCACGGAGGCAAGGGGCGGCCTACGAGCAGTACGTC. As protein: CASSPRRQGAAYEQYV.